Below are 5 T cell receptor beta chains sequenced from a single sample in a study of PD-L1 blockade in urothelial cancer. This sample's time point: pretreatment peripheral blood. Some clones are missing from TCRdb's copy, which holds only in-frame ones; the method was immunoSEQ multiplex PCR. The table records under 70,000 clones, 75% to 90% of them present only once. Material: PBMCs, obtained around atezolizumab (anti-PD-L1) treatment. These receptors all stem from a man between 65 and 79 years old with urothelial cancer.

This chain connects TRBV4-3 to TRBJ1-2; perhaps TRBD1 as D (6 bases). CDR3 length equals 15 residues. Germline V CDR1 and CDR2: LGHNA, YSLEER. V dropped 1 base and J dropped 5 bases, with 14 bases sitting between them. The CDR3 loop is CASSQGVERGYGYTF. CDR3 DNA: TGCGCCAGCAGCCAAGGTGTTGAGAGGGGGTATGGCTACACCTTC.

This clone was picked up a small number of times. The chain joins TRBV19 to TRBJ2-7; 8 positions agree with TRBD2. The CDR3 is 16 residues long. Losses at the gene ends were 3 bases for V and 4 bases for J; bases not matched to a gene: 11. Germline CDR1 reads LNHDA; CDR2 reads SQIVND (reference sequence). The CDR3 DNA reads as TGTGCCAGTAGTATCGATTTCAGCGGGAGACGGTACGAGCAGTACTTC. This encodes CASSIDFSGRRYEQYF.

The chain joins TRBV18 to TRBJ1-1; 8 nucleotides line up with TRBD1. V dropped 2 bases and J dropped 0; count of bases not matched to a gene: 11. The germline V gene encodes CDR1 KGHSH and CDR2 LQKENI. The CDR3 sequence is 18 residues long. CDR3 protein: CASSPRVQGGYMNTEAFF. In nucleotides, the CDR3 is TGTGCCAGCTCACCAAGGGTACAGGGGGGATATATGAACACTGAAGCTTTCTTT.

The chain uses TRBV10-3 and TRBJ1-2; D not resolved. CDR3 size: 16 residues. Germline V gives CDR1 ENHRY, CDR2 SYGVKD. V gave up 0 bases and J gave up 0 bases, with 11 bases separating them. The CDR3 reads CAISESEVSPNYGYTF. Here the CDR3 DNA reads TGTGCCATCAGTGAGTCGGAGGTCAGTCCTAACTATGGCTACACCTTC.

This rearrangement joins TRBV7-8 to TRBJ1-6, with D possibly TRBD1 on 5 matching bases. V was trimmed by 0 bases and J by 9 bases, leaving 15 bases between them. Germline lookup yields CDR1 SGHVS and CDR2 FQNEAQ. CDR3 length equals 16 residues. This chain's CDR3 is CASSLARSGFTSPLHF. The CDR3 DNA reads as TGTGCCAGCAGCTTAGCGCGGTCAGGGTTTACTTCACCCCTCCACTTT.